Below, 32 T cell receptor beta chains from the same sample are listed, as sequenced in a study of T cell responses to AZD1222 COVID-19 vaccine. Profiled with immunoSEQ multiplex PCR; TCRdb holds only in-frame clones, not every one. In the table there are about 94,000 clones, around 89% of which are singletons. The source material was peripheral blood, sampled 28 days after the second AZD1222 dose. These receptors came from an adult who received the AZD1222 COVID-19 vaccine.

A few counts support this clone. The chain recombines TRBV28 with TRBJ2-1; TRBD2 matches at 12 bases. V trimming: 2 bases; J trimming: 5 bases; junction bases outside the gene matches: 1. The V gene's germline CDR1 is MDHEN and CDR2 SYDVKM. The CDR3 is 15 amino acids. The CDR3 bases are TGTGCCAGCAGTTTAGGACTAGCGGGAAACAATGAGCAGTTCTTC. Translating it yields CASSLGLAGNNEQFF. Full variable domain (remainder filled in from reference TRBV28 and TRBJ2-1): DVKVTQSSRYLVKRTGEKVFLECVQDMDHENMFWYRQDPGLGLRLIYFSYDVKMKEKGDIPEGYSVSREKKERFSLILESASTNQTSMYLCASSLGLAGNNEQFFGPGTRLTVL.

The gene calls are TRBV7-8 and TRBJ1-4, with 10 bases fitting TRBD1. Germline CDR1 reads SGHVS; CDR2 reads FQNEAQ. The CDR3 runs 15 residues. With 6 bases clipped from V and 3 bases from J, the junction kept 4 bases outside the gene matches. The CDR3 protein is CASRPGTGANEKLFF. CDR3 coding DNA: TGTGCCAGCAGACCCGGGACAGGGGCTAATGAAAAACTGTTTTTT. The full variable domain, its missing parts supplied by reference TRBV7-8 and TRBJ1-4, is GAGVSQSPRYKVAKRGQDVALRCDPISGHVSLFWYQQALGQGPEFLTYFQNEAQLDKSGLPSDRFFAERPEGSVSTLKIQRTQQEDSAVYLCASRPGTGANEKLFFGSGTQLSVL.

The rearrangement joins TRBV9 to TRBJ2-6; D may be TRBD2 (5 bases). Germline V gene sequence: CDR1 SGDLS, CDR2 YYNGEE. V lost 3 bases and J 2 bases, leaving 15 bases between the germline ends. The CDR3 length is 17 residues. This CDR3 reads CASSAELASPGANVLTF. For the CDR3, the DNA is TGTGCCAGCAGCGCTGAGCTGGCTAGCCCTGGGGCCAACGTCCTGACTTTC.

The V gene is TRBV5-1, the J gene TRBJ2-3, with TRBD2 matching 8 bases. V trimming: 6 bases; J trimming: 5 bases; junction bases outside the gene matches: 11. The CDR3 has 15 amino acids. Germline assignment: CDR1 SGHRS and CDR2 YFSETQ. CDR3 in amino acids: CASTVGREWGDTQYF. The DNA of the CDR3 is TGCGCCAGCACCGTCGGGAGGGAGTGGGGAGATACGCAGTATTTT.

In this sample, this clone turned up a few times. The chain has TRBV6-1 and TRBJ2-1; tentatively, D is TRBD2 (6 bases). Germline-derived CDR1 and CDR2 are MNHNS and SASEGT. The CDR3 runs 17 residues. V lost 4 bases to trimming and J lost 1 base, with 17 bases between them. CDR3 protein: CASSVTRDSISYNEQFF. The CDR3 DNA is TGTGCCAGCAGTGTTACCCGGGACTCAATATCCTACAATGAGCAGTTCTTC.

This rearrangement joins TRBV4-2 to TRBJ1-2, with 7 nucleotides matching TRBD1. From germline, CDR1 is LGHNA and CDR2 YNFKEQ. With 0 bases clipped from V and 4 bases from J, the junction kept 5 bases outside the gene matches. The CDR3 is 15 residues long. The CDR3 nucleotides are TGTGCCAGCAGCCAAGAGAGACAGGGCGTCTATGGCTACACCTTC. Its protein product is CASSQERQGVYGYTF.

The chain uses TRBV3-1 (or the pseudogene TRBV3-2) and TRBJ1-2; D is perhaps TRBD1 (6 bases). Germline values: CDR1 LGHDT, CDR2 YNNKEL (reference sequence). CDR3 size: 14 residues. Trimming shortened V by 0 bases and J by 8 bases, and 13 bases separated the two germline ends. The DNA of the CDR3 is TGTGCCAGCAGCCAAGATTCAGGGGTTCGGGGCTACACCTTC. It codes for CASSQDSGVRGYTF.

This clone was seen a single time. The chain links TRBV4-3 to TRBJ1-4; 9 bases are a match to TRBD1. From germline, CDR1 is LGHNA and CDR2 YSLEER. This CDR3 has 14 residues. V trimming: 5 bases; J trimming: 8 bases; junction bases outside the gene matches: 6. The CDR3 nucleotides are TGCGCCAGCAGCTTAGGACAGGGGCCGGAAAAACTGTTTTTT. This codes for CASSLGQGPEKLFF.

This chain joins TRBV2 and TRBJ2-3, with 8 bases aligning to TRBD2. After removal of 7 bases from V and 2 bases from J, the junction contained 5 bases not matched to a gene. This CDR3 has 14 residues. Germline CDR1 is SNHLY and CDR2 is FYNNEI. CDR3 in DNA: TGTGCCAGCACTCGGCGGGGGGTCACAGATACGCAGTATTTT. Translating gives CASTRRGVTDTQYF.

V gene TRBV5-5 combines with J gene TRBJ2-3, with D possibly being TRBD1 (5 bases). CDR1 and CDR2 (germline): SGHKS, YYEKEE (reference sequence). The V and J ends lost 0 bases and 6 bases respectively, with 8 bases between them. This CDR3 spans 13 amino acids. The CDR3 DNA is TGTGCCAGCAGCTTGGCGACAGTTGATACGCAGTATTTT. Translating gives CASSLATVDTQYF.

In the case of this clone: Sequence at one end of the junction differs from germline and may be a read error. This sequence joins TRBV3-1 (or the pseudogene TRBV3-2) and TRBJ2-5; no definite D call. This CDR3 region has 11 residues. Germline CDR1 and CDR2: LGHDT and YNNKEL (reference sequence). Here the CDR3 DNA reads TGTGCCAGCAGCCAACAAACCCGGATCGACTTC. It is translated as CASSQQTRIDF.

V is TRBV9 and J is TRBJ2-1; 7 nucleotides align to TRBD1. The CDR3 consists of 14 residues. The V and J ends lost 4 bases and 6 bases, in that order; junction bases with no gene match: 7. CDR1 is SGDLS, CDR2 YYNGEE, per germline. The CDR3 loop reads CASSLGQAVNEQFF. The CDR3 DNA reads TGTGCCAGCAGCTTAGGACAGGCGGTCAATGAGCAGTTCTTC.

The CDR3 DNA reads as TGTGCCTGGAGTCCCGGACAGGGCACAGATACGCAGTATTTT. Its translation: CAWSPGQGTDTQYF. The chain carries TRBV30 and TRBJ2-3; 7 nucleotides align to TRBD1. Germline CDR1 and CDR2: GTSNPN and SVGIG (reference sequence). Trimming took 2 bases from V and 1 from J; bases not matched to a gene: 3. CDR3 size: 14 residues.

This CDR3 is CASSPQGLYNSPLHF. DNA of the CDR3: TGTGCCAGCAGTCCCCAGGGCCTCTATAATTCACCCCTCCACTTT. V and J are TRBV27 and TRBJ1-6; TRBD1 is a possible D gene (5 bases). CDR1 MNHEY and CDR2 SMNVEV come from the germline V gene (reference sequence). With 5 bases removed from V and 3 bases from J, the gap between germline ends came to 11 bases. The length of the CDR3 is 15 residues.

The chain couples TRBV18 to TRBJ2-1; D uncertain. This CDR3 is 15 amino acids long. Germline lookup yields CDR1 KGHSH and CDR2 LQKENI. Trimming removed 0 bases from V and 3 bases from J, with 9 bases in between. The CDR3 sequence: CASSPPTGRYNEQFF. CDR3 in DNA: TGTGCCAGCTCACCACCTACGGGCCGCTACAATGAGCAGTTCTTC. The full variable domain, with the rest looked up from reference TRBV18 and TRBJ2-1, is NAGVMQNPRHLVRRRGQEARLRCSPMKGHSHVYWYRQLPEEGLKFMVYLQKENIIDESGMPKERFSAEFPKEGPSILRIQQVVRGDSAAYFCASSPPTGRYNEQFFGPGTRLTVL.

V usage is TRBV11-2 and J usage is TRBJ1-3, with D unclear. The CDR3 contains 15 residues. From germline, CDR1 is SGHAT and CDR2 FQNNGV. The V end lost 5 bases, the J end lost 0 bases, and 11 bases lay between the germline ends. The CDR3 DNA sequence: TGTGCCAGCAGCGAAAGATCGGGCTCTGGAAACACCATATATTTT. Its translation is CASSERSGSGNTIYF.

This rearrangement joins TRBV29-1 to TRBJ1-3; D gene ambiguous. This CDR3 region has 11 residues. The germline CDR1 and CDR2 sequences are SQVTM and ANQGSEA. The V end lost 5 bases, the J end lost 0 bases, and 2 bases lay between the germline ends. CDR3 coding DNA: TGCAGCGTTACCTCTGGAAACACCATATATTTT. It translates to CSVTSGNTIYF.

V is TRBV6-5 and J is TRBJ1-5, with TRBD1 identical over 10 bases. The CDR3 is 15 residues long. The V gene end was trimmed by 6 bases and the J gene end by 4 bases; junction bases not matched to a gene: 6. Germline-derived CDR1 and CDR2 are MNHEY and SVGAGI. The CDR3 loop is CASRLRDRGNQPQHF. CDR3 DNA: TGTGCCAGCAGACTCCGGGACAGGGGTAATCAGCCCCAGCATTTT.

The CDR3 region has the DNA TGTGCCAGCAGTGGGCTAGCGGGAGTCTATGAGCAGTTCTTC. Encoded protein: CASSGLAGVYEQFF. The chain combines TRBV27 with TRBJ2-1; the match to TRBD2 covers 10 bases. There are 14 residues in the CDR3. The germline gives CDR1 MNHEY, CDR2 SMNVEV (reference sequence). The J segment lost 8 bases and the V segment lost 5 bases, leaving 6 bases of the junction unmatched.

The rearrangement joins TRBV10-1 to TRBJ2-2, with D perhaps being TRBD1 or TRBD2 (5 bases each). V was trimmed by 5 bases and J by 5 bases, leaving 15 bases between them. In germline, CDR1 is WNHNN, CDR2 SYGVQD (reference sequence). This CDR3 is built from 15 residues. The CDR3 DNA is TGCGCCAGCAGTAGGGACCAACGGCAGACCGGGGAGCTGTTTTTT. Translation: CASSRDQRQTGELFF.

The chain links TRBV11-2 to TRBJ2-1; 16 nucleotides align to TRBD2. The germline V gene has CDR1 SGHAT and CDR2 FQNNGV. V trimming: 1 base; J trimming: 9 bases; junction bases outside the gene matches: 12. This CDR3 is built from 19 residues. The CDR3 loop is CASSLGPGLAGGPRVEQFF. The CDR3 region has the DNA TGTGCCAGCAGCTTAGGTCCGGGACTAGCGGGGGGGCCACGTGTTGAGCAGTTCTTC.

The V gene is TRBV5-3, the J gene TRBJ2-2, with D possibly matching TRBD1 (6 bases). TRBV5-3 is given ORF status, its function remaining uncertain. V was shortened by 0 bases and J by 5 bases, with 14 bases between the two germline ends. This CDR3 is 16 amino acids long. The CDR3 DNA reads TGTGCCAGAAGCTTGGCCTGGACAGTAATAACCGGGGAGCTGTTTTTT. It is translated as CARSLAWTVITGELFF.

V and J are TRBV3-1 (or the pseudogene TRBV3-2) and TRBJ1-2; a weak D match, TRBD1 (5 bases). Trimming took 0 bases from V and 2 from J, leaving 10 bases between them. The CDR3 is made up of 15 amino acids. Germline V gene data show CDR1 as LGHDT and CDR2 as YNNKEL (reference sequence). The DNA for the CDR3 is TGTGCCAGCAGCCAAGAACCGGGACGGAACTATGGCTACACCTTC. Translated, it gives CASSQEPGRNYGYTF.

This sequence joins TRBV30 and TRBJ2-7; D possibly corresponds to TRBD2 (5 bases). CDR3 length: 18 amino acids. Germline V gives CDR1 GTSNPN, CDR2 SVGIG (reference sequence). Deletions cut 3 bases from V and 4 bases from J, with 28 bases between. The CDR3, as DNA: TGTGCCTGGAGCCTCGGAGGTAATAACGGTAATTCGTGGTACGAGCAGTACTTC. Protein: CAWSLGGNNGNSWYEQYF. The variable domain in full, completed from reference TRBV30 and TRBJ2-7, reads SQTIHQWPATLVQPVGSPLSLECTVEGTSNPNLYWYRQAAGRGLQLLFYSVGIGQISSEVPQNLSASRPQDRQFILSSKKLLLSDSGFYLCAWSLGGNNGNSWYEQYFGPGTRLTVT.

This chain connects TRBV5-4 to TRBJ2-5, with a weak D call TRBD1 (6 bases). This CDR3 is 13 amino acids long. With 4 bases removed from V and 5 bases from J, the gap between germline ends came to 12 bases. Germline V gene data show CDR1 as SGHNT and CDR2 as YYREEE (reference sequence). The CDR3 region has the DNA TGTGCCAGCAGCCCTGGTAGGGGGGAGACCCAGTACTTC. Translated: CASSPGRGETQYF.

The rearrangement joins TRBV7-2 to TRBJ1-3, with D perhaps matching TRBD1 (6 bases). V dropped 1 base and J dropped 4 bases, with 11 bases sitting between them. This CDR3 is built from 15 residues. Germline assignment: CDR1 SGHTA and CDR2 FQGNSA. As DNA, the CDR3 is TGTGCCAGCAGCTTAGACAGGGCCCTCGGAAACACCATATATTTT. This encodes CASSLDRALGNTIYF.

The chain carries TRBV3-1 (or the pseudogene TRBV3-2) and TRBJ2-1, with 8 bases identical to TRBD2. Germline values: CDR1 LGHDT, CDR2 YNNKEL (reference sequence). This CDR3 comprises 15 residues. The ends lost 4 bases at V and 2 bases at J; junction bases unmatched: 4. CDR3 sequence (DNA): TGTGCCAGCAGCCTCAGCGGGAGTACCTACAATGAGCAGTTCTTC. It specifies CASSLSGSTYNEQFF.

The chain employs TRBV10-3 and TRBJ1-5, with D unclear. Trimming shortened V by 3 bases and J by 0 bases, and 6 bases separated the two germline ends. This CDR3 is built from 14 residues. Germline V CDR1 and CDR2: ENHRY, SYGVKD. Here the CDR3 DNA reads TGTGCCATCAGTGACGATTTTAGCAATCAGCCCCAGCATTTT. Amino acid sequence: CAISDDFSNQPQHF.

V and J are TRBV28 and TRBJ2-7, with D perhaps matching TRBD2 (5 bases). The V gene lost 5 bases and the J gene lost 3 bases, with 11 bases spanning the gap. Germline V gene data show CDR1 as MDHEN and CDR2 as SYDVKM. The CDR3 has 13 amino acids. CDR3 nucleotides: TGTGCCAGCAGTGAGAGCGGAGACTACGAGCAGTACTTC. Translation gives CASSESGDYEQYF.

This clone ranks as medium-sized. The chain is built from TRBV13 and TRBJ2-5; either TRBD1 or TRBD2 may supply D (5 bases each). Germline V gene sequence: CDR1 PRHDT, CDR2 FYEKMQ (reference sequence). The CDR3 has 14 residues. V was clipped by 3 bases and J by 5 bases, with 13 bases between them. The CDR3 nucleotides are TGTGCCAGCAGCTTTTCAGGGATAGCGGAGACCCAGTACTTC. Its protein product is CASSFSGIAETQYF. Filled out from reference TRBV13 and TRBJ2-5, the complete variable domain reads AAGVIQSPRHLIKEKRETATLKCYPIPRHDTVYWYQQGPGQDPQFLISFYEKMQSDKGSIPDRFSAQQFSDYHSELNMSSLELGDSALYFCASSFSGIAETQYFGPGTRLLVL.

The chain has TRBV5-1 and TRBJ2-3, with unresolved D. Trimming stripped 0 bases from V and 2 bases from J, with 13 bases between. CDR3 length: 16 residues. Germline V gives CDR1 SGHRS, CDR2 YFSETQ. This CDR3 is CASSLESAFVTDTQYF. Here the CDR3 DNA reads TGCGCCAGCAGCTTGGAATCAGCTTTTGTCACAGATACGCAGTATTTT.

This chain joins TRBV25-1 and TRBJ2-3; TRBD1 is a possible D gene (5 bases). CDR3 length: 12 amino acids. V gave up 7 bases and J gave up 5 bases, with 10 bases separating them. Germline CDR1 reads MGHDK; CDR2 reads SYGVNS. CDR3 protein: CASKSTGDTQYF. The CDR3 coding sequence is TGTGCCAGCAAGTCAACAGGAGATACGCAGTATTTT.